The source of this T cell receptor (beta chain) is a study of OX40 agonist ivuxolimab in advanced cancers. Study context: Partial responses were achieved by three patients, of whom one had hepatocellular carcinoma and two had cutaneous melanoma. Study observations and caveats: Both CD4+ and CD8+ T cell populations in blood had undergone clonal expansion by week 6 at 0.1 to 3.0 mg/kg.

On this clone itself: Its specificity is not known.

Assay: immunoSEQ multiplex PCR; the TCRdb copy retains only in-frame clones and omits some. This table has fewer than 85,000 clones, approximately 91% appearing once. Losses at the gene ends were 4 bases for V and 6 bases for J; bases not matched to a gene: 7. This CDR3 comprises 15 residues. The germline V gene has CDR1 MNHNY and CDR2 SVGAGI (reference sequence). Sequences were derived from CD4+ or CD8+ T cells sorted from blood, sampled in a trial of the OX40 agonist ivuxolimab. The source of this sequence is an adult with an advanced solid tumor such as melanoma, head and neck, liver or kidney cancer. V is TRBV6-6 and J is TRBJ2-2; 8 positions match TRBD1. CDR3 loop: CASSSGQGNSGELFF. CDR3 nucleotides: TGTGCCAGCAGTTCTGGACAGGGCAATTCCGGGGAGCTGTTTTTT.